The 8 T cell receptor beta chains given below trace back to one sample, sequenced in a study of shared clonotypes between healthy human individuals. The assay was immunoSEQ multiplex PCR, and TCRdb's table has in-frame clones only and misses some. Of hundreds of thousands of clones in the sample, 95% to 96% were seen once. CD45RO-negative, CCR7-positively selected cells formed the naive CD8 fraction, excluding terminally differentiated effector memory CD45RA+ cells. Input material: naive CD8+ T cells sorted from blood. All receptors come from a woman younger than 45 in good health.

The chain has TRBV5-6 and TRBJ2-7; no definite D call. V gave up 3 bases and J gave up 4 bases, with 8 bases separating them. The CDR3 is made up of 12 amino acids. Germline values: CDR1 SGHDT, CDR2 YYEEEE. This CDR3 reads CASSSYGYEQYF. For the CDR3, the DNA is TGTGCCAGCAGCTCATACGGGTACGAGCAGTACTTC.

The rearrangement uses TRBV28 and TRBJ2-2; 8 nucleotides line up with TRBD1. The CDR3 runs to 14 residues. Germline CDR1 MDHEN, CDR2 SYDVKM. V gave up 10 bases and J gave up 1 base; unmatched junction bases: 5. This chain's CDR3 is CATGGTGNTGELFF. CDR3 nucleotides: TGTGCCACCGGTGGGACAGGGAACACCGGGGAGCTGTTTTTT.

The chain employs TRBV14 and TRBJ2-2; 8 positions agree with TRBD1. V lost 4 bases, J lost 1 base, and 5 bases stayed unmatched. The CDR3 totals 16 residues. Per the germline V gene, CDR1 is SGHDN and CDR2 is FVKESK. The CDR3 DNA sequence: TGTGCCAGCAGCCCTACGGACAGGGTGAACACCGGGGAGCTGTTTTTT. It translates to CASSPTDRVNTGELFF.

The rearrangement joins TRBV7-9 to TRBJ2-5; maybe TRBD1 (5 bases). CDR1 is SEHNR and CDR2 is FQNEAQ in the germline V gene (reference sequence). The CDR3 loop spans 13 amino acids. V was trimmed by 5 bases and J by 5 bases, leaving 12 bases between them. This CDR3 reads CASSTQVLETQYF. CDR3 bases: TGTGCCAGCAGCACACAGGTGCTTGAGACCCAGTACTTC.

V usage is TRBV7-9 and J usage is TRBJ2-1, with 14 bases identical to TRBD2. Germline CDR1 reads SEHNR; CDR2 reads FQNEAQ (reference sequence). The CDR3 extends over 18 amino acids. With V trimmed by 5 bases and J by 4 bases, 10 bases remained unmatched. The CDR3 DNA reads TGTGCCAGCAGCCCCGGGACTAGCGGGAGTACTTTTTACAATGAGCAGTTCTTC. Encoded protein: CASSPGTSGSTFYNEQFF.

The CDR3, as DNA: TGTGCCAGCACTAGATCCAATGAGCAGTTCTTC. Translating it yields CASTRSNEQFF. The rearrangement links TRBV27 to TRBJ2-1; D is unresolved. V was clipped by 7 bases and J by 6 bases, with 7 bases between them. Germline lookup yields CDR1 MNHEY and CDR2 SMNVEV (reference sequence). This CDR3 is built from 11 residues.

This clone came up once. The V and J genes are TRBV28 and TRBJ1-2; D not certain. The CDR3 has 13 residues. Germline CDR1 is MDHEN and CDR2 is SYDVKM. Trimming took off 7 bases at V and 0 bases at J, with 9 bases between the two ends. The CDR3 region is CASTGSSNYGYTF. CDR3 nucleotides: TGTGCCAGCACTGGCAGTTCTAACTATGGCTACACCTTC.

The gene calls are TRBV7-3 and TRBJ2-3; D is unresolved. The V and J ends lost 6 bases and 4 bases respectively, with 14 bases between them. Germline CDR1 is SGHTA and CDR2 is FQGTGA. The CDR3 runs to 14 residues. The CDR3 DNA sequence: TGTGCCAGCAGTGCCATAGGCTTTTCAGATACGCAGTATTTT. It translates to CASSAIGFSDTQYF.